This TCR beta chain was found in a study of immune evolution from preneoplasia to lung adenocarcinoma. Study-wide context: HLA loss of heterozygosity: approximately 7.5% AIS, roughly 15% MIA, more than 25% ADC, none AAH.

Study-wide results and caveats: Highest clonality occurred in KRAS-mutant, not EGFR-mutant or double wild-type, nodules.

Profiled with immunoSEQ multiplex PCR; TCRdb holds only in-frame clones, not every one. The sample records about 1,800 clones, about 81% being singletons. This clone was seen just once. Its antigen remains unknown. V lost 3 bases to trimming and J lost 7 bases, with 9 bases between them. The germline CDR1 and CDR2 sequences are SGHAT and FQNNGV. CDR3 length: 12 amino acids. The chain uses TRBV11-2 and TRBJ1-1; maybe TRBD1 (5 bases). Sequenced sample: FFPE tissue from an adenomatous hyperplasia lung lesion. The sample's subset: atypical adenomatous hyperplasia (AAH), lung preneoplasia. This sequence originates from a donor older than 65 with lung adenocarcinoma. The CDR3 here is CASSFSRGEAFF. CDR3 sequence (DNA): TGTGCCAGCAGCTTTTCGAGGGGTGAAGCTTTCTTT.